Each of the 10 T cell receptor beta chains below was sequenced from the same sample in a study of blood T cell repertoires in COVID-19. The table came from immunoSEQ multiplex PCR; TCRdb's copy has only in-frame clones and leaves some out. The sample consists of 150,000 or so clones, roughly 84% of them appearing once. The source material was PBMCs or T cells enriched from blood (not recorded which). These receptor sequences come from a man over 45 who had recovered from COVID-19.

This clone has more than one count but fewer than ten. The CDR3 DNA follows: TGCGCCAGCCGGAGGGACTGGGGAAACACTGAAGCTTTCTTT. Its translation: CASRRDWGNTEAFF. This chain uses TRBV5-1 with TRBJ1-1, with TRBD1 as a possible D gene (5 bases). Germline values: CDR1 SGHRS, CDR2 YFSETQ. The CDR3 has 14 residues. The V gene lost 7 bases and the J gene lost 2 bases, with 15 bases spanning the gap.

CDR3 DNA: TGTGCCAGCAGCGGAACAGGGGAAAAACTGTTTTTT. It is translated as CASSGTGEKLFF. The V call is TRBV7-9, the J call TRBJ1-4, with D tentatively TRBD1 (6 bases). CDR1 is SEHNR, CDR2 FQNEAQ, per germline (reference sequence). This CDR3 has 12 residues. The V end was cut by 5 bases, the J end by 8 bases, with 9 bases between.

The chain recombines TRBV3-1 (or the pseudogene TRBV3-2) with TRBJ2-1; 14 bases match TRBD2. V was pared by 7 bases and J by 9 bases, with 5 bases of the junction left unmatched. The CDR3 runs 14 residues. The germline gives CDR1 LGHDT, CDR2 YNNKEL (reference sequence). The CDR3 region is CASIAGTSGGEQFF. The CDR3 coding sequence is TGTGCCAGCATCGCCGGGACTAGCGGGGGTGAGCAGTTCTTC.

The chain is built from TRBV6-5 and TRBJ1-2; D gene uncertain. The length of the CDR3 is 15 residues. Germline-derived CDR1 and CDR2 are MNHEY and SVGAGI. V lost 0 bases to trimming and J lost 4 bases, with 12 bases between them. Written as DNA, the CDR3 is TGTGCCAGCAGTTACTCGAGGGTCGGAGGCTATGGCTACACCTTC. Its translation: CASSYSRVGGYGYTF.

This clone was recorded only once. The CDR3 sequence is CASSLEGVGYGYTF. CDR3 coding DNA: TGCGCCAGCAGCTTGGAGGGGGTAGGCTATGGCTACACCTTC. The V call is TRBV5-1, the J call TRBJ1-2; TRBD1 is a possible D gene (6 bases). Trimming shortened V by 0 bases and J by 4 bases, and 10 bases separated the two germline ends. Looked up from germline, CDR1 is SGHRS and CDR2 is YFSETQ. This CDR3 has 14 residues.

V gene TRBV5-1 combines with J gene TRBJ1-1, with a possible D match to TRBD1 (5 bases). The germline V gene has CDR1 SGHRS and CDR2 YFSETQ. V was cut by 5 bases and J by 1 base, with 18 bases left in between. The CDR3 is made up of 16 amino acids. Here the CDR3 reads CASSGLGQVRNTEAFF. CDR3 nucleotide sequence: TGCGCCAGCAGTGGGCTGGGGCAGGTACGGAACACTGAAGCTTTCTTT.

This chain connects TRBV9 to TRBJ1-6; D unresolved. The V and J ends lost 4 bases and 5 bases respectively, with 19 bases between them. Germline-derived CDR1 and CDR2 are SGDLS and YYNGEE. This CDR3 comprises 17 residues. This CDR3 is CASSPSRWRTNNSPLHF. As DNA, the CDR3 is TGTGCCAGCAGCCCCAGTAGGTGGAGAACCAATAATTCACCCCTCCACTTT.

The chain couples TRBV6-4 to TRBJ2-6, with 7 bases lining up with TRBD1. CDR1 MRHNA and CDR2 SNTAGT come from the germline V gene. J gave up 2 bases and V 5 bases, and 12 bases lay outside the gene matches. CDR3 length equals 18 residues. In nucleotides, the CDR3 is TGTGCCAGCAGTCGGCAGGGGGTTAAACTAGCTGGGGCCAACGTCCTGACTTTC. Its translation is CASSRQGVKLAGANVLTF.

CDR3 nucleotides: TGTGCCAGCACCGAAGGGGGGGGTGTTAGCCAGCCCCAGCATTTT. Its protein is CASTEGGGVSQPQHF. This chain connects TRBV5-6 to TRBJ1-5; perhaps TRBD1 as D (6 bases). The CDR3 extends over 15 amino acids. Germline V CDR1 and CDR2: SGHDT, YYEEEE. Trimming took off 6 bases at V and 7 bases at J, with 20 bases between the two ends.

CDR3 coding DNA: TGCGCCAGCTCCCAGCCTGGGGACAGTTCCTACGAGCAGTACTTC. This encodes CASSQPGDSSYEQYF. This chain connects TRBV10-1 to TRBJ2-7, with 7 positions matching TRBD1. The CDR3 runs 15 residues. Trimming removed 8 bases from V and 1 base from J; junction bases left unmatched: 11. From germline, CDR1 is WNHNN and CDR2 SYGVQD (reference sequence).